The clone carrying this T cell receptor beta chain was picked up one time. The junction departs from germline at one end; a sequencing error may be responsible. These data are taken from a study of blood T cell repertoires in COVID-19. Whole-study context: The United States, Italy and Spain provided the acute and convalescent COVID-19 samples. T cells, B-cell-depleted T cells, or PBMCs provided the cDNA or gDNA that served as material.

The data were produced by immunoSEQ multiplex PCR, yet TCRdb's version contains in-frame clones alone and is incomplete. The sample carries around 46,000 clones, 70% to 90% recorded once. The source is a woman aged 45-59 years who had recovered from COVID-19. The specimen was PBMCs or T cells enriched from blood (not recorded which).

The CDR3 protein is CASNLQGSDSPLHF. In DNA, the CDR3 is TGTGCCAGCAATTTACAGGGATCTGATTCACCCCTCCACTTT. The rearrangement uses TRBV28 and TRBJ1-6; a weak D match, TRBD1 (6 bases). The CDR3 contains 14 residues. Germline V CDR1 and CDR2: MDHEN, SYDVKM.